Given below is one TCR beta chain in context. The sample originates from a study of blood T cells in healthy people across ages. Through a sample-barcoded 5' primer and a J-beta primer mix, a second PCR was run for roughly 6 to 12 cycles. MiXCR, run by TCRdb on the 5' RACE reads, gives a single entry per CDR3 protein. The top ten clones hold over 3.5% of a sample with some 560,000 distinct CDR3 sequences, about 27% of them seen once. Germline V gene lookup returns CDR1 DFQATT and CDR2 SNEGSKA (reference sequence). The CDR3 covers 13 residues. This same sample was also taken into another study, of T cells of mothers and their children.

The sample taken for sequencing was blood. The sequence was obtained from a boy aged 2 to 10 in good health. The rearrangement joins TRBV20-1 to TRBJ2-3, with a possible D match to TRBD1 (5 bases). The J call may be faulty, since TRBJ1-5 better matches the DNA end. The CDR3 is CSAKTLTTDTQHF. The CDR3 coding sequence is TGCAGTGCCAAAACCCTAACGACAGATACGCAGCATTTT.